This TCR beta chain comes out of a study of blood T cell repertoires in COVID-19. Overall study context: The origin of the acute and convalescent COVID-19 samples was the United States, Italy and Spain.

Authors' processing steps: The assay estimated nucleated cells by amplifying reference gene primers. The method was immunoSEQ multiplex PCR; TCRdb's version includes in-frame clones alone and lacks a portion of them. From that table come the V and J calls and clone size; the DNA was used to work out D and trimming. The sample yields some 120,000 clones, over 60% seen once. The CDR3 runs to 13 residues. Germline CDR1 reads SGHAT; CDR2 reads FQNNGV. V gave up 8 bases and J gave up 6 bases; unmatched junction bases: 6. The sequence was collected from a human donor in a cohort sampled during active COVID-19. Sequenced material: peripheral blood. The chain joins TRBV11-2 to TRBJ2-7; TRBD2 matches 11 bases. CDR3 coding DNA: TGTGCCAGCCGGACTAGCGGGTGGACCGAGCAGTACTTC. This translates into CASRTSGWTEQYF.